Presented here are 5 T cell receptor beta chains from one specimen sequenced in a study of blood T cell repertoires in COVID-19. Here immunoSEQ multiplex PCR was the method, and the copy in TCRdb shows in-frame clones only, minus some. The sample shows a few hundred thousand clones, roughly 90% of them seen only once. Material: peripheral blood. These receptors were taken from a man between 18 and 35 years old who had recovered from COVID-19.

This clone was seen more than once but under ten times. The chain recombines TRBV7-9 with TRBJ2-3; 7 positions agree with TRBD2. The CDR3 is made up of 14 amino acids. V shed 5 bases, J shed 2 bases, and the junction held 4 bases outside the gene matches. The V gene's germline CDR1 is SEHNR and CDR2 FQNEAQ (reference sequence). The DNA of the CDR3 is TGTGCCAGCAGCAAACTAGCGACCACAGATACGCAGTATTTT. Protein product: CASSKLATTDTQYF.

V is TRBV7-3 and J is TRBJ1-1; 8 bases map to TRBD1. V dropped 4 bases and J dropped 0; count of bases not matched to a gene: 7. The CDR3 consists of 16 residues. Germline V CDR1 and CDR2: SGHTA, FQGTGA. Here the CDR3 DNA reads TGTGCCAGCAGCTCTCAATCGACAGGGGTGAACACTGAAGCTTTCTTT. Its protein is CASSSQSTGVNTEAFF.

The gene calls are TRBV7-9 and TRBJ1-1; D unresolved. This CDR3 contains 15 residues. Per the germline V gene, CDR1 is SEHNR and CDR2 is FQNEAQ (reference sequence). V gave up 5 bases and J gave up 4 bases, with 17 bases separating them. This CDR3 is CASSPSTLLGTEAFF. The DNA of the CDR3 is TGTGCCAGCAGCCCCTCGACACTCTTGGGCACTGAAGCTTTCTTT.

This chain connects TRBV7-9 to TRBJ2-3; 9 bases match TRBD2. CDR1 is SEHNR and CDR2 is FQNEAQ in the germline V gene (reference sequence). This CDR3 has 16 amino acids. V shed 0 bases and J 7 bases; nucleotides not matched to a gene: 8. CDR3 loop: CASSLARREGPNTQYF. CDR3 bases: TGTGCCAGCAGCTTAGCCAGGCGGGAGGGCCCAAATACGCAGTATTTT. Drawing the rest from reference TRBV7-9 and TRBJ2-3, the complete variable domain is DTGVSQNPRHKITKRGQNVTFRCDPISEHNRLYWYRQTLGQGPEFLTYFQNEAQLEKSRLLSDRFSAERPKGSFSTLEIQRTEQGDSAMYLCASSLARREGPNTQYFGPGTRLTVL.

The V and J genes are TRBV30 and TRBJ2-1; D is possibly TRBD2 (6 bases). From germline, CDR1 is GTSNPN and CDR2 SVGIG (reference sequence). With 5 bases removed from V and 6 bases from J, the gap between germline ends came to 20 bases. The CDR3 contains 15 residues. As DNA, the CDR3 is TGTGCCTGGTGCCGGGGCGGGATGGTCGGCAATGAGCAGTTCTTC. As protein: CAWCRGGMVGNEQFF.